The rows below give T cell receptor beta chains drawn from one sample of a study of shared T cell receptors in the human thymus. TCRdb's table, derived via immunoSEQ multiplex PCR, lists solely in-frame clones and lacks some. The sample comprises hundreds of thousands of clones, about 87% of which are singletons, and roughly 0.0086% rests with the top ten. Another study also made use of these data, one on human thymus T cells.

The source material was thymocytes. The receptors derive from a boy under two years old with a congenital heart defect. Both conserved end residues are part of each CDR3. The D gene is left open where the match is weak. A clone size is listed for some rows: how often the clone was seen (once, few, many), or a class if it is expanded.

>-|-|TRBV19|TRBJ1-5
TGTGCCAGTAGTATACCCAGGGTCCTCAATCAGCCCCAGCATTTT
CASSIPRVLNQPQHF
>-|-|TRBV27|TRBJ2-3
TGTGCCAGCAGGGAATCTAGCTGGTGGTCTCACAAGGATACGCAGTATTTT
CASRESSWWSHKDTQYF
>-|-|TRBV27|TRBJ1-4
TGTGCCAGCAGTCCCGACAGGTTACGCTATAATGAAAAACTGTTTTTT
CASSPDRLRYNEKLFF
>-|-|TRBV2|TRBJ2-1
TGTGCCAGGGGAAGGACAGTCCGAAACAATGAGCAGTTCTTC
CARGRTVRNNEQFF
>once|TRBD2|TRBV28|TRBJ2-1
TGTGCCAGCAGTTTAGGACTAGCGGGGTGCAATGAGCAGTTCTTC
CASSLGLAGCNEQFF
>-|-|TRBV27|TRBJ2-3
TGTGCCAGCAGTTTCGGTACGGTCAGGGATACGCAGTATTTT
CASSFGTVRDTQYF
>once|TRBD2|TRBV12-5|TRBJ2-5
TGTGCTAGTGCCCTCCGACTAGCGGGAGGCCAAGAGACCCAGTACTTC
CASALRLAGGQETQYF
>-|-|TRBV14|TRBJ1-1
TGTGCCAGCAGCCTTTTCGAGAAGACTGAAGCTTTCTTT
CASSLFEKTEAFF
>-|-|TRBV2|TRBJ2-7
TGTGCCAGCAGTTACCGGGACCCACTACGGGGGTACGAGCAGTACTTC
CASSYRDPLRGYEQYF
>-|-|TRBV28|TRBJ2-3
TGTGCCAGCAGTTTAGGGCGCACAGATACGCAGTATTTT
CASSLGRTDTQYF
>few|TRBD2|TRBV29-1|TRBJ2-5
TGCAGCGCGACCAGTCAATCGGGGCTAGCGGGGGACCGACGTGAGACCCAGTACTTC
CSATSQSGLAGDRRETQYF
>few|-|TRBV27|TRBJ1-6
TGTGCCAGCAGTCCCTCGGGGGCACCCCTCCACTTT
CASSPSGAPLHF
>-|TRBD2|TRBV10-3|TRBJ2-3
TGTGCCATCAGTGAAGGGACTAGCGGGGCCGGGGATACGCAGTATTTT
CAISEGTSGAGDTQYF
>-|-|TRBV15|TRBJ2-3
TGTGCCACCACCTCTGCGCCCAATGCTAGGAGCACAGATACGCAGTATTTT
CATTSAPNARSTDTQYF
>-|TRBD2|TRBV4-3|TRBJ2-7
TGCGCCAGCAGCCAAGAGATAGCGGGAGAGGACGAGCAGTACTTC
CASSQEIAGEDEQYF
>-|TRBD1|TRBV10-3|TRBJ2-7
TGTGCCATCTCGAGGTCAGGGGGCTCCTACGAGCAGTACTTC
CAISRSGGSYEQYF
>-|TRBD2|TRBV4-1|TRBJ2-1
TGCGCCAGCAGCCCCAAGATTTGGCCTAGCGGGAGGGAGGATGAGCAGTTCTTC
CASSPKIWPSGREDEQFF
>-|TRBD1|TRBV27|TRBJ2-1
TGTGCCAGCAGTTACCAGGGGGCGCGGAATGAGCAGTTCTTC
CASSYQGARNEQFF
>once|-|TRBV9|TRBJ1-2
TGTGCCAGCCCATGGGGCTTAGCTAACTATGGCTACACCTTC
CASPWGLANYGYTF
>-|TRBD1|TRBV7-9|TRBJ2-3
TGTGCCAGCAGCTTTAAGAAGGGGGCTATAAACACAGATACGCAGTATTTT
CASSFKKGAINTDTQYF
>-|-|TRBV19|TRBJ2-3
TGTGCCAGTAGTATAGTGTCAACAGGGAAAATCACAGATACGCAGTATTTT
CASSIVSTGKITDTQYF
>-|TRBD1|TRBV28|TRBJ1-2
TGTGCCAGCATGTATCGGACAGGGGGTCTTCACTATGGCTACACCTTC
CASMYRTGGLHYGYTF
>once|-|TRBV7-6|TRBJ1-3
TGTGCCAGCAGCTTAGGGGCGGGCAGGGGTGAAAACACCATATATTTT
CASSLGAGRGENTIYF
>-|-|TRBV6-5|TRBJ2-7
TGTGCCAGCAGTTACTCGAAAATGAAACCAGTCGAGCAGTACTTC
CASSYSKMKPVEQYF
>-|-|TRBV29-1|TRBJ1-1
TGCAGCGTTGAAGCCCCCATCGACAGCCCTGAAGCTTTCTTT
CSVEAPIDSPEAFF
>once|-|TRBV2|TRBJ1-2
TGTGCCAGCAGTGATCACAGAAGACAAGTAAACTATGGCTACACCTTC
CASSDHRRQVNYGYTF
>-|-|TRBV19|TRBJ2-2
TGTGCCAGTTCCGGGACAAAGAACACCGGGGAGCTGTTTTTT
CASSGTKNTGELFF
>-|-|TRBV5-1|TRBJ2-6
TGCGCCAGCAGTGGGACAAACTCTGGGGCCAACGTCCTGACTTTC
CASSGTNSGANVLTF
>-|-|TRBV2|TRBJ1-1
TGTGCCAGCAGTCCCCGCAGGGGTGATAACACTGAAGCTTTCTTT
CASSPRRGDNTEAFF
>few|-|TRBV6-6|TRBJ2-7
TGTGCCAGCAGTCCCGGGTCCTACGAGCAGTACTTC
CASSPGSYEQYF
>-|TRBD1|TRBV15|TRBJ1-4
TGTGCCACCAGCAGAGACGGACAGGCCAGGGCCCGCGAAAAACTGTTTTTT
CATSRDGQARAREKLFF
>-|TRBD1|TRBV7-9|TRBJ1-1
TGTGCCAGCAGCTTAGAGGCAGGGGGCCTAGGCACTGAAGCTTTCTTT
CASSLEAGGLGTEAFF
>-|TRBD1|TRBV5-4|TRBJ1-4
TGTGCCAGCAAGCGACAGGGGGTGAATGAAAAACTGTTTTTT
CASKRQGVNEKLFF
>-|-|TRBV28|TRBJ2-3
TGTGCCAGCAGTTTTTGGATTCGATTGGACTACCCCACAGATACGCAGTATTTT
CASSFWIRLDYPTDTQYF
>-|TRBD1|TRBV19|TRBJ2-2
TGTGCCAGTAGCCCCCACGACAGGGGAGTTAAGAACACCGGGGAGCTGTTTTTT
CASSPHDRGVKNTGELFF
>-|-|TRBV30|TRBJ1-1
TGTGCCTGGAGTATTCCCGGTCCGACACGCAAAAACACTGAAGCTTTCTTT
CAWSIPGPTRKNTEAFF
>-|TRBD1|TRBV19|TRBJ2-7
TGTGCCAGTAGTATCCAGACAGGGATTTCCTACGAGCAGTACTTC
CASSIQTGISYEQYF
>-|TRBD1|TRBV4-3|TRBJ1-2
TGCGCCAGCAGCCAAGAGCCCAACCGACAGGGGTCGGGAACTAACTATGGCTACACCTTC
CASSQEPNRQGSGTNYGYTF
>-|-|TRBV6-4|TRBJ2-6
TGTGCCAGCAACGGACAGCCCCGGGGTACCGGGGCCAACGTCCTGACTTTC
CASNGQPRGTGANVLTF
>-|-|TRBV6-1|TRBJ1-4
TGTGCCAGCAGTGAAGCCGAGGGAGGGAATGAAAAACTGTTTTTT
CASSEAEGGNEKLFF
>-|-|TRBV15|TRBJ2-3
TGTGCCACCAGCACTGGAAGACAACGCGACACAGATACGCAGTATTTT
CATSTGRQRDTDTQYF
>-|TRBD1|TRBV28|TRBJ1-1
TGTGCCAGCAGTGTGGACAGGACACCTAGCGCTTTCTTT
CASSVDRTPSAFF
>-|TRBD1|TRBV5-6|TRBJ1-2
TGTGCCAGCAGCCGACACCGGGACAGGGCGGATGGCTACACCTTC
CASSRHRDRADGYTF
>-|TRBD1|TRBV27|TRBJ1-6
TGTGCCAGCAGTTCTGTCGGGGACAGGGGGCTTCAAGGGCGCTCCTATAATTCACCCCTCCACTTT
CASSSVGDRGLQGRSYNSPLHF
>-|-|TRBV2|TRBJ1-1
TGTGCCAGCAGTAACAGGGTTGGGACTGAAGCTTTCTTT
CASSNRVGTEAFF
>-|-|TRBV5-6|TRBJ2-3
TGTGCCAGCAGCCCGGACTTCACAGATACGCAGTATTTT
CASSPDFTDTQYF
>-|TRBD2|TRBV29-1|TRBJ2-1
TGCAGCGTCCGACCTCTAGCGGAAAACAATGAGCAGTTCTTC
CSVRPLAENNEQFF
>-|TRBD2|TRBV15|TRBJ2-1
TGTGCCACCAGCAGGGGCTTTAGGGCGGGGGGCCCCTTAAACTACAATGAGCAGTTCTTC
CATSRGFRAGGPLNYNEQFF
>-|TRBD2|TRBV4-1|TRBJ2-7
TGCGCCAGCGGACTAGCGGGAGCCTACGAGCAGTACTTC
CASGLAGAYEQYF
>once|TRBD1|TRBV7-2|TRBJ1-4
TGTGCCAGCAGCTTCGGGGATACTACCGGGACAGGGCGCGTAAAACTGTTTTTT
CASSFGDTTGTGRVKLFF
>-|TRBD2|TRBV30|TRBJ2-7
TGTGCCTGGAGTGTACCTAGCGGGGGAGGAAAAGTGCGTTTGGGCGAGCAGTACTTC
CAWSVPSGGGKVRLGEQYF
>few|-|TRBV28|TRBJ1-1
TGTGCCAGCAGTTTAAGAGGATACACTGAAGCTTTCTTT
CASSLRGYTEAFF
>-|-|TRBV9|TRBJ1-1
TGTGCCAGCAGCGTTCTCCATACGGGTGTGAACACTGAAGCTTTCTTT
CASSVLHTGVNTEAFF